Shown below are 23 T cell receptor beta chains from a single sample sequenced in a study of cytomegalovirus exposure and HLA in healthy donors. Primers included in the PCR were 60 Vbeta and 13 Jbeta primers. Clones were read by immunoSEQ multiplex PCR, and TCRdb kept only the in-frame ones, dropping some. The sample has around 150,000 clones, 80% to 85% seen once. Sequenced sample: PBMCs. The receptors stem from a boy aged 2 to 10 in good health and CMV-seronegative.

The genes are TRBV4-1 and TRBJ1-2; 8 nucleotides agree with TRBD1. Trimming cost V 5 bases and J 5 bases; bases outside gene matches: 7. This CDR3 is 14 amino acids long. Germline V gene data show CDR1 as MGHRA and CDR2 as YSYEKL. CDR3: CASSTGTGFYGYTF. CDR3 in DNA: TGCGCCAGCAGCACCGGGACAGGCTTTTATGGCTACACCTTC.

A few counts support this clone. The CDR3 region is CASSLRAGVRFYYNEQFF. Here the CDR3 DNA reads TGTGCCAGCAGCTTACGAGCGGGAGTGCGGTTTTACTACAATGAGCAGTTCTTC. The V and J genes are TRBV7-9 and TRBJ2-1, with 8 bases identical to TRBD2. This CDR3 has 18 residues. Trimming at V came to 2 bases and at J to 3 bases, leaving 12 bases not matched to a gene. Germline loops: CDR1 SEHNR, CDR2 FQNEAQ (reference sequence).

This chain links TRBV6-1 with TRBJ2-7; 7 nucleotides match TRBD1. CDR3 length equals 13 residues. CDR1 MNHNS and CDR2 SASEGT come from the germline V gene. V trimming: 7 bases; J trimming: 3 bases; junction bases outside the gene matches: 6. The CDR3 DNA sequence: TGTGCCAGCACCGGACAGGCATACTACGAGCAGTACTTC. Translated: CASTGQAYYEQYF.

This clone appeared a single time. This chain connects TRBV19 to TRBJ2-1, with 15 bases aligning to TRBD2. The V and J ends lost 4 bases and 6 bases, in that order; junction bases with no gene match: 4. The CDR3 consists of 16 residues. The germline V gene has CDR1 LNHDA and CDR2 SQIVND (reference sequence). The CDR3 DNA sequence: TGTGCCAGTAGTACCCCGGGACTAGCGGGGGGCAATGAGCAGTTCTTC. Its translation is CASSTPGLAGGNEQFF.

This rearrangement joins TRBV29-1 to TRBJ2-1, with D unresolved. The CDR3 loop spans 12 amino acids. Germline V gene lookup returns CDR1 SQVTM and CDR2 ANQGSEA. V lost 3 bases, J lost 8 bases, and 11 bases lay in between. CDR3 bases: TGCAGCGTTGAGAGGCTCCGGGATGAGCAGTTCTTC. It is translated as CSVERLRDEQFF.

This chain joins TRBV5-1 and TRBJ1-4; 9 nucleotides agree with TRBD1. Unmatched junction bases numbered 3, after V lost 0 bases and J lost 6 bases. Germline CDR1 is SGHRS and CDR2 is YFSETQ. The CDR3 sequence is 15 residues long. CDR3 region: CASSLGGTGYEKLFF. DNA of the CDR3: TGCGCCAGCAGCTTGGGCGGGACAGGGTATGAAAAACTGTTTTTT.

Notes on this clone: Germline is not matched at one junction end, which may reflect a read error. This chain connects TRBV10-3 to TRBJ1-5; a weak D match, TRBD1 (5 bases). The CDR3 has 20 amino acids. Germline lookup yields CDR1 ENHRY and CDR2 SYGVKD. The CDR3 sequence: CAISESFWDLRSGVNQPQHF. The CDR3 DNA is TGTGCTATCAGTGAGTCTTTTTGGGACCTGAGATCGGGGGTCAATCAGCCCCAGCATTTT.

The chain employs TRBV10-3 and TRBJ1-2; D may be TRBD1 (6 bases). The germline gives CDR1 ENHRY, CDR2 SYGVKD. The ends were cut back, 7 bases at V and 6 bases at J, with 12 bases in the middle. The CDR3 covers 12 residues. The CDR3 sequence: CAIKGGEDGYTF. The DNA for the CDR3 is TGTGCCATCAAAGGGGGGGAAGATGGCTACACCTTC.

V gene TRBV6-5 combines with J gene TRBJ2-7, with D possibly TRBD1 on 6 matching bases. CDR3 length: 13 residues. Trimming took off 6 bases at V and 2 bases at J, with 11 bases between the two ends. Germline assignment: CDR1 MNHEY and CDR2 SVGAGI. CDR3 amino acids: CASRRDKPYEQYF. The DNA for the CDR3 is TGTGCCAGCAGGAGGGACAAACCCTACGAGCAGTACTTC.

The chain carries TRBV21-1 and TRBJ1-3; the D segment call TRBD1 is taken from the table without a DNA check. TRBV21-1 is classified as a pseudogene. The CDR3 is made up of 24 amino acids. This CDR3 reads CASSKGVEGDRDKKRNPPQNTIYF. CDR3 sequence (DNA): TGTGCCAGCAGCAAAGGGGTAGAAGGGGACAGGGACAAAAAGAGAAACCCACCGCAAAACACCATATATTTT.

Only a few counts were recorded for this clone. The junction shows a germline mismatch at one end, possibly a read error. The rearrangement joins TRBV27 to TRBJ1-5; D is unclear. This CDR3 is 14 amino acids long. The germline CDR1 and CDR2 sequences are MNHEY and SMNVEV (reference sequence). The CDR3 sequence: CASSAAGSSQPQHF. The CDR3 nucleotides read TGTGCCAGCAGTGCAGCGGGGAGCAGTCAGCCCCAGCATTTT.

The rearrangement joins TRBV27 to TRBJ2-5; no clear D gene. Deletions cut 8 bases from V and 8 bases from J, with 15 bases between. The CDR3 length is 12 residues. CDR1 and CDR2 from the germline V gene are MNHEY and SMNVEV (reference sequence). CDR3 nucleotides: TGTGCCAGCGGAGACCCTTTAAGTACCCAGTACTTC. Translation gives CASGDPLSTQYF.

This clone is a singleton in its sample. This chain links TRBV19 with TRBJ2-3; 7 bases align to TRBD2. With 5 bases clipped from V and 0 bases from J, the junction kept 5 bases outside the gene matches. Per germline, CDR1 LNHDA and CDR2 SQIVND (reference sequence). The length of the CDR3 is 15 residues. The CDR3 DNA reads as TGTGCCAGTAGTCGACTAGCCGTTAGCACAGATACGCAGTATTTT. Its protein product is CASSRLAVSTDTQYF. Together with reference TRBV19 and TRBJ2-3, the CDR3 gives the full variable domain: DGGITQSPKYLFRKEGQNVTLSCEQNLNHDAMYWYRQDPGQGLRLIYYSQIVNDFQKGDIAEGYSVSREKKESFPLTVTSAQKNPTAFYLCASSRLAVSTDTQYFGPGTRLTVL.

V and J are TRBV5-1 and TRBJ2-6; no firm D call. The CDR3 runs to 15 residues. With 3 bases removed from V and 0 bases from J, the gap between germline ends came to 7 bases. The germline V gene has CDR1 SGHRS and CDR2 YFSETQ. The CDR3 reads CASSSVNSGANVLTF. CDR3 nucleotides: TGCGCCAGCAGCTCTGTTAACTCTGGGGCCAACGTCCTGACTTTC.

J is TRBJ1-6 and V is TRBV6-5; D gene unclear. The CDR3 has 14 residues. CDR1 and CDR2 (germline): MNHEY, SVGAGI. V was trimmed by 0 bases and J by 13 bases, leaving 13 bases between them. CDR3 region: CASSYSYGVGPLHF. The CDR3 DNA reads as TGTGCCAGCAGTTACTCGTACGGTGTCGGGCCCCTCCACTTT.

This sequence joins TRBV11-2 and TRBJ2-7; 7 positions match TRBD1. Germline V gene sequence: CDR1 SGHAT, CDR2 FQNNGV. The CDR3 is made up of 14 amino acids. The trim removed 7 bases at V and 6 bases at J, leaving 12 bases unmatched. The CDR3 bases are TGTGCCAGCACCACAGGGGAAATACTAAGCGAGCAGTACTTC. The encoded protein is CASTTGEILSEQYF.

V gene TRBV12-5 combines with J gene TRBJ1-1; D perhaps matches TRBD1 (6 bases). CDR3 length: 16 residues. V lost 5 bases and J 1 base, leaving 17 bases between the germline ends. Per the germline V gene, CDR1 is LGHNT and CDR2 is FRNRAP. The CDR3: CASGLTQGRGNTEAFF. The CDR3 coding sequence is TGTGCTAGTGGTCTAACACAGGGTAGGGGGAACACTGAAGCTTTCTTT.

The chain has TRBV19 and TRBJ2-5, with D possibly being TRBD2 (6 bases). The CDR3 length is 17 residues. Trimming pared 5 bases from V and 0 bases from J, leaving 19 bases between. Germline loops: CDR1 LNHDA, CDR2 SQIVND (reference sequence). CDR3 sequence (DNA): TGTGCCAGTAGTCAAACCCCCGGGACTCCGTACCAAGAGACCCAGTACTTC. Protein product: CASSQTPGTPYQETQYF.

V usage is TRBV14 and J usage is TRBJ2-1; weak D call: TRBD1 (5 bases). The CDR3 is 16 amino acids. Trimming stripped 2 bases from V and 5 bases from J, with 16 bases between. CDR1 and CDR2 from the germline V gene are SGHDN and FVKESK. The chain's CDR3 is CASSQRVLLGHNEQFF. The CDR3 coding sequence is TGTGCCAGCAGCCAAAGGGTTTTACTGGGGCACAATGAGCAGTTCTTC.

This chain joins TRBV2 and TRBJ1-4; TRBD1 matches at 9 bases. The ends lost 7 bases at V and 4 bases at J; junction bases unmatched: 7. The CDR3 totals 15 residues. Germline lookup yields CDR1 SNHLY and CDR2 FYNNEI. Here the CDR3 DNA reads TGTGCCAGCACTGCCGACAGGGGGAATAATGAAAAACTGTTTTTT. It specifies CASTADRGNNEKLFF.

This chain uses TRBV10-3 with TRBJ2-1; a weak D match, TRBD2 (6 bases). V gave up 3 bases and J gave up 5 bases, with 11 bases separating them. The CDR3 runs 14 residues. Germline lookup yields CDR1 ENHRY and CDR2 SYGVKD. CDR3 in DNA: TGTGCCATCAGTGATTGGGACTCGAACAATGAGCAGTTCTTC. Its translation: CAISDWDSNNEQFF.

In regard to this clone: The sample carries other DNA sequences with the same CDR3. The rearrangement joins TRBV5-1 to TRBJ2-7; 7 bases line up with TRBD1. From germline, CDR1 is SGHRS and CDR2 YFSETQ. This CDR3 has 14 amino acids. V lost 0 bases and J lost 2; bases outside the gene matches: 2. The CDR3 here is CASSLGQGAYEQYF. As DNA, the CDR3 is TGCGCCAGCAGCTTGGGACAGGGTGCCTACGAGCAGTACTTC.

The V gene is TRBV15, the J gene TRBJ2-1, with 7 bases that match TRBD1. The CDR3 is 16 amino acids. Looked up from germline, CDR1 is LNHNV and CDR2 is YYDKDF (reference sequence). Unmatched junction bases numbered 14, after V lost 5 bases and J lost 7 bases. The chain's CDR3 is CATSAYPRQGPNEQFF. In nucleotides, the CDR3 is TGTGCCACCAGCGCGTATCCACGACAGGGACCGAATGAGCAGTTCTTC.